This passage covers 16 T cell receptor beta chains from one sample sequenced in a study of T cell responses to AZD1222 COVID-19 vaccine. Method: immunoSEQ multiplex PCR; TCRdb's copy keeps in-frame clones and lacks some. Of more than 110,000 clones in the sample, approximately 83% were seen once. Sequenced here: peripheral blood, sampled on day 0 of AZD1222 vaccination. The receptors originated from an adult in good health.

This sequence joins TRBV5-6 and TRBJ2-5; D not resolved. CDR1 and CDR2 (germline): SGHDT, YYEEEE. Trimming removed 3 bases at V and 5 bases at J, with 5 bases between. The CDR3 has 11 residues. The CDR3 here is CASSSGETQYF. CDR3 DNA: TGTGCCAGCAGCTCCGGTGAGACCCAGTACTTC.

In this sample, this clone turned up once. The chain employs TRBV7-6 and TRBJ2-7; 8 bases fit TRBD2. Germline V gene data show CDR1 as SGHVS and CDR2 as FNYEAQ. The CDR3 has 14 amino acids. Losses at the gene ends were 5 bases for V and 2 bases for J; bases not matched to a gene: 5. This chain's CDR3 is CASSHGTSAYEQYF. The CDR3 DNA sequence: TGTGCCAGCAGCCACGGGACTAGTGCCTACGAGCAGTACTTC.

CDR3 loop: CASIAAGSGNTEAFF. The CDR3 nucleotides read TGTGCCAGCATAGCGGCAGGGTCGGGGAACACTGAAGCTTTCTTT. J is TRBJ1-1 and V is TRBV11-2, with D possibly TRBD1 on 5 matching bases. The V and J ends lost 7 bases and 1 base respectively, with 16 bases between them. Germline V lookup: CDR1 SGHAT, CDR2 FQNNGV. This CDR3 has 15 amino acids. Full variable domain (rest looked up from reference TRBV11-2 and TRBJ1-1): EAGVAQSPRYKIIEKRQSVAFWCNPISGHATLYWYQQILGQGPKLLIQFQNNGVVDDSQLPKDRFSAERLKGVDSTLKIQPAKLEDSAVYLCASIAAGSGNTEAFFGQGTRLTVV.

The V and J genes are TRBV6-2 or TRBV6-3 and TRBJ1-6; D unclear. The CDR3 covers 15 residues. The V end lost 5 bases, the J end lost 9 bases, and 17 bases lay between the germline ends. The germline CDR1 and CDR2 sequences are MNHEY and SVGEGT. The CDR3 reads CASSNEGGAGSPLHF. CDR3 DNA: TGTGCCAGCAGTAACGAGGGCGGAGCTGGTTCACCCCTCCACTTT.

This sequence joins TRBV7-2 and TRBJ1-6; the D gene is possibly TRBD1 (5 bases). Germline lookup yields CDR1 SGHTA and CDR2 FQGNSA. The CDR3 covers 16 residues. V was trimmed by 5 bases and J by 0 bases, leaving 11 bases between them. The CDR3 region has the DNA TGTGCCAGCAGCGGAGGGGCGAGCTCCTATAATTCACCCCTCCACTTT. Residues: CASSGGASSYNSPLHF.

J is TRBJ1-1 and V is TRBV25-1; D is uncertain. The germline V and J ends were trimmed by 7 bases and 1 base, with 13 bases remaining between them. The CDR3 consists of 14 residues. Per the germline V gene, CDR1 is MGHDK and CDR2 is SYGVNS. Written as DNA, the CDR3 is TGTGCCAGCAAAGGGCCAGGCGAGAACACTGAAGCTTTCTTT. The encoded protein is CASKGPGENTEAFF. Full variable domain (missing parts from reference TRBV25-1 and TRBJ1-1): EADIYQTPRYLVIGTGKKITLECSQTMGHDKMYWYQQDPGMELHLIHYSYGVNSTEKGDLSSESTVSRIRTEHFPLTLESARPSHTSQYLCASKGPGENTEAFFGQGTRLTVV.

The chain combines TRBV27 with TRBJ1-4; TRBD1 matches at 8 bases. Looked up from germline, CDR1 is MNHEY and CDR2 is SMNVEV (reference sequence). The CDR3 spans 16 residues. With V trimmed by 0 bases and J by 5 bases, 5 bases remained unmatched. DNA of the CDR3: TGTGCCAGCAGTTTATCCGGACAGGGAGTAAATGAAAAACTGTTTTTT. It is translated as CASSLSGQGVNEKLFF. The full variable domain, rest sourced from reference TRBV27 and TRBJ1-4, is EAQVTQNPRYLITVTGKKLTVTCSQNMNHEYMSWYRQDPGLGLRQIYYSMNVEVTDKGDVPEGYKVSRKEKRNFPLILESPSPNQTSLYFCASSLSGQGVNEKLFFGSGTQLSVL.

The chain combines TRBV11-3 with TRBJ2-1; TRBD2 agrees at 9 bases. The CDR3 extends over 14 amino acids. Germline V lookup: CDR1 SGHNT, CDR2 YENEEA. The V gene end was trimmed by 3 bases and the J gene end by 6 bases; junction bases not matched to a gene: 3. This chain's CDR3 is CASSFLAGSNEQFF. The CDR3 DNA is TGTGCCAGCAGCTTCCTAGCGGGGAGCAATGAGCAGTTCTTC. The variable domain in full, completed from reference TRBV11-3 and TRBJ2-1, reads EAGVVQSPRYKIIEKKQPVAFWCNPISGHNTLYWYLQNLGQGPELLIRYENEEAVDDSQLPKDRFSAERLKGVDSTLKIQPAELGDSAVYLCASSFLAGSNEQFFGPGTRLTVL.

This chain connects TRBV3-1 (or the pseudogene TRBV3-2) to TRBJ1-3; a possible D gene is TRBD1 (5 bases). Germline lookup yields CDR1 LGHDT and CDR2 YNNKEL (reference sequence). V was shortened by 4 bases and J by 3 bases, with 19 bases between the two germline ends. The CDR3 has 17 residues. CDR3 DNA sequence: TGTGCCAGCAGCCCATTCGGGGCCCAGCTAGTTGGAAACACCATATATTTT. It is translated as CASSPFGAQLVGNTIYF.

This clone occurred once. CDR3 region: CASSESGRDSTQYF. CDR3 DNA: TGCGCCAGCAGTGAGTCGGGCAGGGACAGTACGCAGTATTTT. The rearrangement uses TRBV10-1 and TRBJ2-3, with 7 bases matching TRBD1. Germline assignment: CDR1 WNHNN and CDR2 SYGVQD (reference sequence). Trimming removed 0 bases from V and 8 bases from J; junction bases left unmatched: 5. The CDR3 runs to 14 residues.

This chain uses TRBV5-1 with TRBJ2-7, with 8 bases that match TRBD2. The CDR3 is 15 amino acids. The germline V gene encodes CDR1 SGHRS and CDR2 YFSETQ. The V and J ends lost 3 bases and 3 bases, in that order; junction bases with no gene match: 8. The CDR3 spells CASSSGLAAHYEQYF. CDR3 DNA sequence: TGCGCCAGCAGCTCCGGACTAGCAGCACACTACGAGCAGTACTTC.

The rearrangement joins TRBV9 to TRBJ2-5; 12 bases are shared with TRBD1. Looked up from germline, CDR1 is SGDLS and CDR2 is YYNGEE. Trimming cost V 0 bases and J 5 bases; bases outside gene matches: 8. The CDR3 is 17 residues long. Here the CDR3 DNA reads TGTGCCAGCAGCGTAGATCCGGGACAGGGGGCGCGGGAGACCCAGTACTTC. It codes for CASSVDPGQGARETQYF.

This CDR3 is CASSRTDDVYGYTF. In nucleotides, the CDR3 is TGTGCCAGTAGTAGGACAGATGACGTTTATGGCTACACCTTC. V gene TRBV19 combines with J gene TRBJ1-2, with TRBD1 as a possible D gene (6 bases). The CDR3 contains 14 residues. Germline V gene data show CDR1 as LNHDA and CDR2 as SQIVND (reference sequence). Trimming stripped 4 bases from V and 5 bases from J, with 14 bases between.

The CDR3 spells CAVKPRVVYEQYF. The DNA of the CDR3 is TGTGCCGTCAAACCCAGGGTGGTCTACGAGCAGTACTTC. The chain recombines TRBV15 with TRBJ2-7; D might be TRBD1 (5 bases). CDR3 size: 13 residues. Germline V gene data show CDR1 as LNHNV and CDR2 as YYDKDF (reference sequence). V was clipped by 11 bases and J by 3 bases, with 17 bases between them.

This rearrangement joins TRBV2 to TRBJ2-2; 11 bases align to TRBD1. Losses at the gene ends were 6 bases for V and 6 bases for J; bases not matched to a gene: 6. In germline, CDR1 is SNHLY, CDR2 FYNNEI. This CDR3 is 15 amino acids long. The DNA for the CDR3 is TGTGCCAGCAGGGGAGGACAGGGGGCTGCCGGGGAGCTGTTTTTT. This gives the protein CASRGGQGAAGELFF.

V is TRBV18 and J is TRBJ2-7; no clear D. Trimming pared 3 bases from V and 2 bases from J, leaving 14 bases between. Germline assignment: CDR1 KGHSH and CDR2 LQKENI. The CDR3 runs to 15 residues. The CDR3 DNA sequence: TGTGCCAGCTCACCGGGAAGCACAGATGCCTACGAGCAGTACTTC. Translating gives CASSPGSTDAYEQYF.